The present T cell receptor (beta chain) was sequenced within a study of T cell responses to AZD1222 COVID-19 vaccine. Study-level points and caveats: Spike-specific TCR breadth and depth grew following two AZD1222 doses. Repertoires were sampled only after the peak T cell response. Baseline seropositivity occurred in only 5 to 7 AZD1222 recipients.

Some clones are missing from TCRdb's copy, which holds only in-frame ones; the method was immunoSEQ multiplex PCR. The sample includes about 110,000 clones, around 90% seen only once; the top ten take less than 7.5%. With regard to this clone: Its matching antigen is unknown.

Second-dose groups at about 4 or about 12 weeks were pooled. The receptor comes from an adult who received the AZD1222 COVID-19 vaccine. The source material was peripheral blood, sampled 28 days after the second AZD1222 dose.

The CDR3 sequence is CASSGGLADTDTQYF. The CDR3 DNA follows: TGTGCCAGCAGTGGGGGACTAGCGGACACAGATACGCAGTATTTT. V and J are TRBV6-4 and TRBJ2-3, with 11 bases aligning to TRBD2. Losses at the gene ends were 4 bases for V and 2 bases for J; bases not matched to a gene: 2. CDR3 length equals 15 residues. Germline CDR1 is MRHNA and CDR2 is SNTAGT.